A selection of T cell receptor beta chains follows, all from one sample in a study of shared clonotypes between healthy human individuals. TCRdb's copy holds only in-frame clones and misses some; the assay was immunoSEQ multiplex PCR. Counted here are 550,000 to 600,000 clones, 95% to 98% occurring once; the ten biggest clones make up less than 0.35%. The sample taken for sequencing was naive CD8+ T cells sorted from blood. These receptors were collected from a man aged 30 to 45 in good health. Both conserved end residues are part of each CDR3. D genes are given only for firm matches. Not all rows give a size; the values are once, few, many and, for expanded clones, a class.

V gene	D gene	J gene	clone size	CDR3 DNA	CDR3 protein
TRBV28	TRBD1	TRBJ2-7	once	TGTGCCAGCAGTTCCCTTCGACAGGGAAACTACGAGCAGTACTTC	CASSSLRQGNYEQYF
TRBV18	TRBD1	TRBJ2-5	NA	TGTGCCAGCTCACCCGAGGACAGGAGGTTCCAGTACTTC	CASSPEDRRFQYF
TRBV5-1	TRBD2	TRBJ2-1	NA	TGCGCCAGCAAATCGACTAGCGGGAAGGACAATGAGCAGTTCTTC	CASKSTSGKDNEQFF
TRBV12-1	NA	TRBJ2-4	NA	TGTGCCAGCAGCCTCCCGGACCCCCTCCTGCTAGCCAAAAACATTCAGTACTTC	CASSLPDPLLLAKNIQYF
TRBV13	NA	TRBJ2-1	NA	TGTGCCAGCAGCAGTTTTAGTGTGGGAGTAAATGAGCAGTTCTTC	CASSSFSVGVNEQFF
TRBV7-2	NA	TRBJ1-5	NA	TGTGCCAGCAGCCCGATAACTGGCCCAAATCAGCCCCAGCATTTT	CASSPITGPNQPQHF
TRBV11-2	NA	TRBJ2-7	NA	TGTGCCAGCAGCTCAGAGACCCGCGGCTATTCCTACGAGCAGTACTTC	CASSSETRGYSYEQYF
TRBV1	NA	TRBJ1-2	NA	TGCACCAGCAGGTCCGCCTGTTTGTGCAAGACCTATGGCTACACCTTC	CTSRSACLCKTYGYTF
TRBV10-1	TRBD2	TRBJ2-1	NA	TGCGCCAGCAGTATAGGACTAGCGGGAAATGAGCAGTTCTTC	CASSIGLAGNEQFF
TRBV7-2	NA	TRBJ2-3	NA	TGTGCCAGCAGCTTACAGGGGAGGGCCGGAGATACGCAGTATTTT	CASSLQGRAGDTQYF
TRBV7-3	TRBD2	TRBJ2-7	NA	TGTGCCAGCAGCTGGGGCAGTGGGGAGGGCTACGAGCAGTACTTC	CASSWGSGEGYEQYF
TRBV5-1	TRBD1	TRBJ1-3	NA	TGCGCCAGCAGACCCCGCGGGACAGACTCTGGAAACACCATATATTTT	CASRPRGTDSGNTIYF
TRBV27	NA	TRBJ2-5	NA	TGTGCCAGCAGTACTAAAGGGGAGACCCAGTACTTC	CASSTKGETQYF
TRBV28	NA	TRBJ2-1	NA	TGTGCCAGCAGTTCCAGGCAGTCGTTCTCCTACAATGAGCAGTTCTTC	CASSSRQSFSYNEQFF
TRBV19	TRBD2	TRBJ2-3	once	TGTGCCAGTAGTATTTGGGGAGGCGGGAGGGCCGGGACAGATACGCAGTATTTT	CASSIWGGGRAGTDTQYF
TRBV7-9	NA	TRBJ2-1	NA	TGTGCCAGCAGCCCAAGCCATGTCAATGAGCAGTTCTTC	CASSPSHVNEQFF
TRBV30	NA	TRBJ1-2	NA	TGTGCCTGGAGTAGTGATATCGGGGGCTACACCTTC	CAWSSDIGGYTF
TRBV27	NA	TRBJ1-2	NA	TGTGCCAGCAGTGCCACAGGGTATGGCTACACCTTC	CASSATGYGYTF
TRBV27	TRBD1	TRBJ2-7	NA	TGTGCCAGCAGTTTACCTGGACAGGGGGCTAAGTACTACGAGCAGTACTTC	CASSLPGQGAKYYEQYF
TRBV5-1	NA	TRBJ2-1	NA	TGCGCCAGCAGCTTGCGGGGGAACCCGAGCTCCTACAATGAGCAGTTCTTC	CASSLRGNPSSYNEQFF